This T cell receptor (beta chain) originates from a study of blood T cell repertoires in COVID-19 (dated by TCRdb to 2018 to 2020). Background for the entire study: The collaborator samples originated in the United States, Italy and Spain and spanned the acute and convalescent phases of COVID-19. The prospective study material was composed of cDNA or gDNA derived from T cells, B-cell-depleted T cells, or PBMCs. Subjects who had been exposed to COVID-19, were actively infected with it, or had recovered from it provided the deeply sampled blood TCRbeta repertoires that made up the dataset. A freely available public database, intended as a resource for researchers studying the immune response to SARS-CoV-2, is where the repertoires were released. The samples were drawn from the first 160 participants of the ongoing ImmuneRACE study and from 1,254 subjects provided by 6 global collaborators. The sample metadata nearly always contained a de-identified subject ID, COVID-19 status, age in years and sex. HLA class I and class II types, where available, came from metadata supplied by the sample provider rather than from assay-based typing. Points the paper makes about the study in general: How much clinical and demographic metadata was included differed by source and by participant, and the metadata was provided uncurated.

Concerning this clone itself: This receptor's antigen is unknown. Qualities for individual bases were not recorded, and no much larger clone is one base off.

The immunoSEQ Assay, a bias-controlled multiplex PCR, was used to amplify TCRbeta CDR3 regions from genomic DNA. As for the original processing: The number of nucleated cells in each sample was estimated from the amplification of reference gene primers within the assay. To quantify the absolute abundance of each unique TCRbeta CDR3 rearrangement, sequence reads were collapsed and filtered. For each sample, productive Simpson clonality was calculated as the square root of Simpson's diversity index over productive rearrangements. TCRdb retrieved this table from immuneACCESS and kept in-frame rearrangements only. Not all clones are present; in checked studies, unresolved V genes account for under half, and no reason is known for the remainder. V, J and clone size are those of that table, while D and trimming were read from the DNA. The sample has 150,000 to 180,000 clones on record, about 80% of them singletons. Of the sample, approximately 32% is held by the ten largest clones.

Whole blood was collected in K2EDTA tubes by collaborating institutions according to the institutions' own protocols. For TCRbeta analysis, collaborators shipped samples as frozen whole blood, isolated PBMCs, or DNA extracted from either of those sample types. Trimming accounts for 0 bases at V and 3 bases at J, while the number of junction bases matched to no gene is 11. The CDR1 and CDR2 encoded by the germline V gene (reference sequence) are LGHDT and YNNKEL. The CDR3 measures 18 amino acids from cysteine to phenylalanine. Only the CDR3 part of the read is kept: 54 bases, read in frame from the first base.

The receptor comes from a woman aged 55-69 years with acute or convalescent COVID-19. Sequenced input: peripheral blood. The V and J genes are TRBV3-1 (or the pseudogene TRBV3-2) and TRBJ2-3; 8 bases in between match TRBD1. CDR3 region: CASSQDIDRGLGTDTQYF. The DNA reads TGTGCCAGCAGCCAAGACATAGACAGGGGCCTTGGAACAGATACGCAGTATTTT.